These 5 T cell receptor beta chains share one sample of origin, sequenced in a study of cytomegalovirus exposure and HLA in healthy donors. Primers: 60 Vbeta forward and 13 Jbeta reverse. The repertoire was sequenced with immunoSEQ multiplex PCR; TCRdb's copy has only in-frame clones and lacks some. The sample contains 100,000 to 150,000 clones, around 82% of which appear only once. The sequenced material came from PBMCs. Source of these receptors: a boy between 5 and 17 years old in good health and CMV-seronegative.

This clone was observed once. The chain links TRBV30 to TRBJ1-1; D not certain. The CDR3 spans 14 residues. Germline assignment: CDR1 GTSNPN and CDR2 SVGIG (reference sequence). V gave up 0 bases and J gave up 0 bases, with 8 bases separating them. The CDR3 DNA follows: TGTGCCTGGAGTGTTTGGCCCCTGAACACTGAAGCTTTCTTT. Amino acid sequence: CAWSVWPLNTEAFF.

J is TRBJ1-2 and V is TRBV14, with 10 bases lining up with TRBD1. In germline, CDR1 is SGHDN, CDR2 FVKESK. The trim removed 1 base at V and 6 bases at J, leaving 5 bases unmatched. The CDR3 has 15 residues. The CDR3 DNA is TGTGCCAGCAGCCAAGTATCCGGACAGGGGGATGGCTACACCTTC. Translating it yields CASSQVSGQGDGYTF.

This clone was recorded at least ten times. The rearrangement joins TRBV10-1 to TRBJ1-1, with D uncertain. Germline V gene data show CDR1 as WNHNN and CDR2 as SYGVQD (reference sequence). V shed 1 base and J shed 0 bases, with 12 bases lying between them. The CDR3 is 16 residues long. CDR3 region: CASSECLQYLNTEAFF. The CDR3 nucleotides read TGCGCCAGCAGTGAGTGTTTACAGTATCTGAACACTGAAGCTTTCTTT.

The chain recombines TRBV5-1 with TRBJ1-1, with D perhaps matching TRBD1 (5 bases). CDR1 and CDR2 from the germline V gene are SGHRS and YFSETQ. V was pared by 5 bases and J by 5 bases, with 16 bases between. The CDR3 runs to 14 residues. This CDR3 is CASRRGEGGTEAFF. In DNA form, the CDR3 reads TGCGCCAGCAGACGGGGGGAGGGTGGGACTGAAGCTTTCTTT. The whole variable domain, remainder taken from reference TRBV5-1 and TRBJ1-1, is KAGVTQTPRYLIKTRGQQVTLSCSPISGHRSVSWYQQTPGQGLQFLFEYFSETQRNKGNFPGRFSGRQFSNSRSEMNVSTLELGDSALYLCASRRGEGGTEAFFGQGTRLTVV.

The chain joins TRBV19 to TRBJ2-2; 9 nucleotides agree with TRBD1. The CDR3 has 17 residues. V lost 4 bases to trimming and J lost 6 bases; unmatched junction nucleotides: 12. CDR1 LNHDA and CDR2 SQIVND come from the germline V gene (reference sequence). DNA of the CDR3: TGTGCCAGTAGTACTTTGACAGGGGGGTTATTGTCCGGGGAGCTGTTTTTT. Residues: CASSTLTGGLLSGELFF.